This TCR beta chain was sequenced during a study of identical twins. This clonotype showed up just a few times. The CDR3 is 14 residues long. From germline, CDR1 is SGHTA and CDR2 FQGNSA. After removal of 5 bases from V and 8 bases from J, the junction contained 6 bases not matched to a gene. A universal primer site was added by template switching, and unique molecular identifiers were carried by the cDNA. TCRdb used MiXCR to reprocess the 5' RACE reads, holding one entry per CDR3 protein. The sample lists about 890,000 distinct CDR3 sequences, 12% seen once, with around 1.5% in the top ten. Healthy Caucasian individuals made up all the donors. These data also formed part of another study, on yellow fever vaccine responses in identical twins.

This TCR was recovered from a woman younger than 30 in good health. The V gene is TRBV7-2, the J gene TRBJ1-6; 7 bases map to TRBD1. The specimen sequenced was PBMCs. CDR3 DNA sequence: TGTGCCAGCAGCCCCGGGACAGCTTATTCACCCCTCCACTTT. Amino acids: CASSPGTAYSPLHF.